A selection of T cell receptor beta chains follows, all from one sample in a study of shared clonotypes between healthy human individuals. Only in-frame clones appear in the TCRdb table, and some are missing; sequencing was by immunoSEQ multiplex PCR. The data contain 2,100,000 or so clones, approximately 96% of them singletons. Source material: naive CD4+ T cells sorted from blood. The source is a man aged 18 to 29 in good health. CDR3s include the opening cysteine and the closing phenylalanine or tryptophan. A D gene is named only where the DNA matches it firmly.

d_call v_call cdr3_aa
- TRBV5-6 CASSPGPDRMDEQFF
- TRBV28 CASMSGVYSGNTIYF
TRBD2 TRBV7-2 CASSPLAGGATGELFF
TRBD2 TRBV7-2 CASSWTLAGGYEQYF
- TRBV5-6 CASSLVGTPEPQHF
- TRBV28 CASRRGRDNSPLHF
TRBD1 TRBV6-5 CATTLRQGAKAFF
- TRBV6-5 CASSYSRGGGIYEQYF
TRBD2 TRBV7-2 CASSLRVRGGYNEQFF
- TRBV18 CASSHAVDEQYF
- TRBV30 CAWSRPRNEQYF
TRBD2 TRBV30 CAWSVEREGNIQYF
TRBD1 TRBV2 CASSGKQGVYNEQFF
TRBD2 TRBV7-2 CASNQGLAEWETQYF
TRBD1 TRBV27 CASSFRVPGQGAGQPQHF
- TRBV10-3 CAISESGDYGYTF
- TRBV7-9 CASSFSWNEKLFF
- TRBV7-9 CASSFSAHREAGNTIYF
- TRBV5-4 CASSLDTGSILPLHF
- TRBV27 CASSTQGYGSYEQYF
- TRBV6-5 CASTRGIKNTGELFF
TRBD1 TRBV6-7 CASSYSPWDRGLTNTEAFF
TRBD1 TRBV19 CASTLQGGGTEAFF
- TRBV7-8 CASSQPLRATEAFF
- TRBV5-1 CASSLAPAPEDTEAFF
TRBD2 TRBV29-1 CSGLGVLAGVRNEQFF
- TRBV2 CASSEIRTATYGYTF
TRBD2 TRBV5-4 CASSFASGGAETQYF
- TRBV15 CATSRDEGREQYF
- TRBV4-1 CASSQGRLSSYEQYF
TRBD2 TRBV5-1 CASSPGALLAGGETQYF
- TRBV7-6 CASSKWKAGETQYF
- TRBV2 CASRGSGIQPQHF
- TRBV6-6 CASTPLGPRAGELFF
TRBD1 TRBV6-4 CASSRQGGNEQFF
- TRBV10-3 CAISDIAESGETQYF